The 26 T cell receptor beta chains below all came from one sample that was sequenced in a study of shared clonotypes between healthy human individuals. Profiling relied on immunoSEQ multiplex PCR, and the TCRdb table lists in-frame clones only, not all of them. The sample consists of approximately 1.4 million clones, about 98% of them appearing once. Sequencing input: naive CD4+ T cells sorted from blood. Subset reported: CD45RA+ positively selected. These receptors all come from a man aged 25 to 45 in good health.

The chain links TRBV29-1 to TRBJ1-1; D gene ambiguous. The germline V gene has CDR1 SQVTM and CDR2 ANQGSEA. The CDR3 runs 15 residues. The V end lost 0 bases, the J end lost 0 bases, and 11 bases lay between the germline ends. The CDR3 protein is CSVEDLEGLNTEAFF. The DNA of the CDR3 is TGCAGCGTTGAAGACTTAGAGGGTCTGAACACTGAAGCTTTCTTT.

The chain joins TRBV7-9 to TRBJ2-3, with no clear D. The germline V gene encodes CDR1 SEHNR and CDR2 FQNEAQ (reference sequence). The CDR3 contains 13 residues. The germline V and J ends were trimmed by 3 bases and 2 bases, with 6 bases remaining between them. CDR3 coding DNA: TGTGCCAGCAGCTTTCAGGACACAGATACGCAGTATTTT. Residues: CASSFQDTDTQYF.

The V gene is TRBV5-6, the J gene TRBJ1-5; D gene unclear. Germline V gives CDR1 SGHDT, CDR2 YYEEEE. Trimming cost V 3 bases and J 6 bases, with 16 bases left between them. This CDR3 comprises 15 residues. The CDR3 coding sequence is TGTGCCAGCAGCTCGGACGGATTGTTCGGTCAGCCCCAGCATTTT. The encoded protein is CASSSDGLFGQPQHF.

J is TRBJ1-2 and V is TRBV10-3, with D possibly being TRBD1 (5 bases). Between the trimmed V and J ends, which lost 2 bases and 3 bases, there was a span of 16 bases. The CDR3 is 16 amino acids. CDR1 and CDR2 (germline): ENHRY, SYGVKD. The CDR3 region is CAISEGPLRGDYGYTF. In DNA form, the CDR3 reads TGTGCCATCAGTGAGGGACCCTTGAGAGGGGACTATGGCTACACCTTC.

V gene TRBV5-1 combines with J gene TRBJ2-1; possibly TRBD1 for D (5 bases). This CDR3 comprises 15 residues. Trimming took 0 bases from V and 4 from J, leaving 11 bases between them. Germline CDR1 is SGHRS and CDR2 is YFSETQ. The CDR3 region is CASSLVPTVYNEQFF. DNA of the CDR3: TGCGCCAGCAGCTTGGTCCCGACAGTTTACAATGAGCAGTTCTTC. The full variable domain, rest sourced from reference TRBV5-1 and TRBJ2-1, is KAGVTQTPRYLIKTRGQQVTLSCSPISGHRSVSWYQQTPGQGLQFLFEYFSETQRNKGNFPGRFSGRQFSNSRSEMNVSTLELGDSALYLCASSLVPTVYNEQFFGPGTRLTVL.

The chain links TRBV5-1 to TRBJ2-1; the match to TRBD1 covers 8 bases. Germline V gene sequence: CDR1 SGHRS, CDR2 YFSETQ. This CDR3 spans 14 amino acids. The V gene end was trimmed by 3 bases and the J gene end by 3 bases; junction bases not matched to a gene: 2. CDR3 sequence reads: CASSSGQVYNEQFF. CDR3 sequence (DNA): TGCGCCAGCAGCTCGGGACAGGTCTACAATGAGCAGTTCTTC. Together with reference TRBV5-1 and TRBJ2-1, the CDR3 gives the full variable domain: KAGVTQTPRYLIKTRGQQVTLSCSPISGHRSVSWYQQTPGQGLQFLFEYFSETQRNKGNFPGRFSGRQFSNSRSEMNVSTLELGDSALYLCASSSGQVYNEQFFGPGTRLTVL.

J is TRBJ1-5 and V is TRBV19; 12 bases are a match to TRBD1. Losses at the gene ends were 8 bases for V and 0 bases for J; bases not matched to a gene: 8. The V gene's germline CDR1 is LNHDA and CDR2 SQIVND (reference sequence). The CDR3 is 17 residues long. CDR3 sequence: CASGSGTGGNSNQPQHF. In nucleotides, the CDR3 is TGTGCCAGTGGCTCCGGGACAGGGGGCAATAGCAATCAGCCCCAGCATTTT.

V and J are TRBV5-4 and TRBJ2-7; TRBD2 matches at 7 bases. V lost 1 base and J lost 3; bases outside the gene matches: 1. The CDR3 extends over 13 amino acids. The germline V gene has CDR1 SGHNT and CDR2 YYREEE (reference sequence). In nucleotides, the CDR3 is TGTGCCAGCAGCTTGCGGGGGGACTACGAGCAGTACTTC. It specifies CASSLRGDYEQYF.

V gene TRBV10-2 combines with J gene TRBJ2-1; 15 bases agree with TRBD2. V lost 7 bases, J lost 0 bases, and 7 bases stayed unmatched. Germline-derived CDR1 and CDR2 are WSHSY and SAAADI. The CDR3 is 18 residues long. The CDR3 coding sequence is TGCGCCAGCACTGGGACTAGCGGGAGGTTTAGCTCCTACAATGAGCAGTTCTTC. It encodes CASTGTSGRFSSYNEQFF.

A remark on this clone: Within the sample, other DNA sequences also encode this same CDR3. V is TRBV7-9 and J is TRBJ1-5; the D gene is possibly TRBD1 (5 bases). The CDR3 has 13 amino acids. The germline CDR1 and CDR2 sequences are SEHNR and FQNEAQ (reference sequence). Trimming cost V 1 base and J 7 bases, with 8 bases left between them. CDR3 amino acids: CASSLDRDQPQHF. For the CDR3, the DNA is TGTGCCAGCAGCTTAGATAGGGACCAGCCCCAGCATTTT.

The chain uses TRBV28 and TRBJ1-1, with TRBD1 as a possible D gene (6 bases). The CDR3 is 14 amino acids. Germline lookup yields CDR1 MDHEN and CDR2 SYDVKM. The germline V and J ends were trimmed by 6 bases and 8 bases, with 19 bases remaining between them. CDR3 nucleotide sequence: TGTGCCAGCAGAGCCTCCCTCACAGGGACCGAAGCTTTCTTT. Its protein is CASRASLTGTEAFF. The variable domain in full, with the rest retrieved from reference TRBV28 and TRBJ1-1, is DVKVTQSSRYLVKRTGEKVFLECVQDMDHENMFWYRQDPGLGLRLIYFSYDVKMKEKGDIPEGYSVSREKKERFSLILESASTNQTSMYLCASRASLTGTEAFFGQGTRLTVV.

The chain carries TRBV30 and TRBJ2-1, with 7 bases that match TRBD2. In germline, CDR1 is GTSNPN, CDR2 SVGIG (reference sequence). V shed 1 base and J 8 bases; nucleotides not matched to a gene: 11. This CDR3 has 15 residues. CDR3 nucleotides: TGTGCCTGGAGTGGAGGGGCGGGAGTGGCCTATGAGCAGTTCTTC. It encodes CAWSGGAGVAYEQFF.

This clone was picked up one time. For the CDR3, the DNA is TGTGCCAGCAGCCCAAACGGGGAGGGGGCACATAGGAGCTCCTACGAGCAGTACTTC. Protein product: CASSPNGEGAHRSSYEQYF. V usage is TRBV7-9 and J usage is TRBJ2-7, with D perhaps TRBD1 or TRBD2 (7 bases each). V was trimmed by 5 bases and J by 0 bases, leaving 26 bases between them. Germline lookup yields CDR1 SEHNR and CDR2 FQNEAQ (reference sequence). This CDR3 contains 19 residues.

This rearrangement joins TRBV28 to TRBJ2-5; 8 nucleotides line up with TRBD2. The length of the CDR3 is 11 residues. V was clipped by 9 bases and J by 5 bases; unmatched bases: 2. Germline-derived CDR1 and CDR2 are MDHEN and SYDVKM. CDR3 in amino acids: CARTGGETQYF. Here the CDR3 DNA reads TGTGCCAGGACGGGGGGGGAGACCCAGTACTTC.

The chain joins TRBV7-2 to TRBJ2-2; D remains unclear. This CDR3 region has 14 residues. The germline V gene has CDR1 SGHTA and CDR2 FQGNSA. Deletions cut 4 bases from V and 6 bases from J, with 12 bases between. CDR3 sequence (DNA): TGTGCCAGCAGCTCGGTGGGATCCGCCGGGGAGCTGTTTTTT. This encodes CASSSVGSAGELFF.

This chain uses TRBV19 with TRBJ2-5; D remains unclear. V lost 4 bases, J lost 5 bases, and 14 bases lay in between. This CDR3 spans 14 amino acids. Germline V lookup: CDR1 LNHDA, CDR2 SQIVND (reference sequence). CDR3 in DNA: TGTGCCAGTAGTAACCGGGTTCGATTGGAGACCCAGTACTTC. It encodes CASSNRVRLETQYF.

The chain combines TRBV5-1 with TRBJ1-2, with 7 bases matching TRBD1. With 0 bases clipped from V and 8 bases from J, the junction kept 13 bases outside the gene matches. CDR3 length equals 16 residues. The germline V gene encodes CDR1 SGHRS and CDR2 YFSETQ. CDR3 amino acids: CASSLGGDRDGRGYTF. The CDR3 bases are TGCGCCAGCAGCTTGGGGGGAGACAGGGACGGAAGGGGCTACACCTTC.

The chain recombines TRBV28 with TRBJ2-3; 9 positions agree with TRBD1. V shed 5 bases, J shed 1 base, and the junction held 4 bases outside the gene matches. The CDR3 contains 15 residues. Germline loops: CDR1 MDHEN, CDR2 SYDVKM. The DNA of the CDR3 is TGTGCCAGCAGTACCACAGGGGGCGGCACAGATACGCAGTATTTT. Translating it yields CASSTTGGGTDTQYF.

This clone appeared once. This chain connects TRBV28 to TRBJ1-3; TRBD1 matches at 7 bases. J gave up 0 bases and V 2 bases, and 7 bases lay outside the gene matches. This CDR3 has 17 amino acids. Germline V gene lookup returns CDR1 MDHEN and CDR2 SYDVKM. This CDR3 reads CASSLEGTANSGNTIYF. The CDR3 DNA reads as TGTGCCAGCAGTTTAGAAGGGACAGCAAACTCTGGAAACACCATATATTTT.

This chain uses TRBV9 with TRBJ1-2; D unclear. The CDR3 runs 15 residues. Germline V CDR1 and CDR2: SGDLS, YYNGEE. Trimming shortened V by 0 bases and J by 6 bases, and 15 bases separated the two germline ends. CDR3 loop: CASSVGTARSDGYTF. Written as DNA, the CDR3 is TGTGCCAGCAGCGTAGGAACAGCGCGTTCAGATGGCTACACCTTC.

The chain recombines TRBV18 with TRBJ2-1; the D call may be TRBD1 or TRBD2 (5 bases each). The V gene's germline CDR1 is KGHSH and CDR2 LQKENI. V was trimmed by 0 bases and J by 7 bases, leaving 16 bases between them. This CDR3 is 16 amino acids long. CDR3 DNA sequence: TGTGCCAGCTCACCACCCCCCGGGGCAGGCCAGAATGAGCAGTTCTTC. Translating it yields CASSPPPGAGQNEQFF.

The V and J genes are TRBV11-3 and TRBJ2-2; the match to TRBD2 covers 15 bases. From germline, CDR1 is SGHNT and CDR2 YENEEA. V shed 5 bases, J shed 3 bases, and the junction held 7 bases outside the gene matches. The CDR3 sequence is 18 residues long. The CDR3 sequence is CASSPGLAGGPYTGELFF. CDR3 sequence (DNA): TGTGCCAGCAGCCCCGGACTAGCGGGAGGGCCCTACACCGGGGAGCTGTTTTTT.

J is TRBJ2-1 and V is TRBV27; D is undetermined. The germline gives CDR1 MNHEY, CDR2 SMNVEV (reference sequence). The V end was cut by 3 bases, the J end by 4 bases, with 22 bases between. The CDR3 sequence is 18 residues long. CDR3 DNA: TGTGCCAGCAGTTTCCGCTACCCTGAGCTTAAAGGGTACAATGAGCAGTTCTTC. Translating gives CASSFRYPELKGYNEQFF.

The gene calls are TRBV7-2 and TRBJ1-2; 12 bases match TRBD1. Germline-derived CDR1 and CDR2 are SGHTA and FQGNSA. This CDR3 has 13 amino acids. The trim removed 6 bases at V and 10 bases at J, leaving 6 bases unmatched. The CDR3 is CASSSGTGGPYTF. The CDR3 region has the DNA TGTGCCAGCAGTTCCGGGACAGGGGGCCCCTACACCTTC.

This sequence joins TRBV28 and TRBJ2-3; 9 nucleotides align to TRBD2. Per germline, CDR1 MDHEN and CDR2 SYDVKM. V was clipped by 11 bases and J by 6 bases; unmatched bases: 15. The length of the CDR3 is 15 residues. The CDR3 nucleotides read TGTGCCGGATCACCGTTGACAGCGGGGGGCGATACGCAGTATTTT. This translates into CAGSPLTAGGDTQYF.

The rearrangement uses TRBV9 and TRBJ2-2, with D possibly matching TRBD2 (6 bases). Germline V gene data show CDR1 as SGDLS and CDR2 as YYNGEE. The CDR3 contains 15 residues. Trimming left V 3 bases short and J 4 bases short, with 13 bases between. DNA for the CDR3: TGTGCCAGCAGCGAGTCACTAGCCTTCACCGGGGAGCTGTTTTTT. It is translated as CASSESLAFTGELFF.